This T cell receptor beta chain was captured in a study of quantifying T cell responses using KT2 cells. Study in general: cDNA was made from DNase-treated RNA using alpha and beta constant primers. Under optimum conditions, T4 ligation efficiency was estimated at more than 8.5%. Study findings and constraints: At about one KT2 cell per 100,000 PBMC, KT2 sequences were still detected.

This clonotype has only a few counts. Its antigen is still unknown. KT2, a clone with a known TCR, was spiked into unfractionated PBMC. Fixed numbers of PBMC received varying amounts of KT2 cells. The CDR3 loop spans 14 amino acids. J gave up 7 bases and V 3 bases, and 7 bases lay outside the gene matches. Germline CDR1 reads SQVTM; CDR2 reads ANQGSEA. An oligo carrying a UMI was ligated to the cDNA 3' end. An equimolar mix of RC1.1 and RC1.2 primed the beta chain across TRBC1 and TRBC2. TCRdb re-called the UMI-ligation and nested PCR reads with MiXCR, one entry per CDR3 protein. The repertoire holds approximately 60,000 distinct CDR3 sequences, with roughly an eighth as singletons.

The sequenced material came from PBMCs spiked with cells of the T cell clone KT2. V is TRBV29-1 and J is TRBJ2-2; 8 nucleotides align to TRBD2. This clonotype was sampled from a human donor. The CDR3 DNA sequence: TGCAGCGTTGATAAGCGGGAGTCGGGCGGGGAGCTGTTTTTT. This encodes CSVDKRESGGELFF.